Listed below are T cell receptor beta chains from one sample, sequenced in a study of graft-versus-host responses after intestinal transplantation. The antigens for these receptors are not known. Using immunoSEQ multiplex PCR, the repertoire was profiled, and TCRdb retains in-frame clones only, with some absent. The data hold about 88,000 clones, with around 93% observed a single time. Sequenced here: unstimulated CD4+ T cells sorted from spleen or lymph node cells, sampled before transplant. The receptors derive from a human donor who was the organ donor for an intestinal transplant. The CDR3 runs from the conserved cysteine through the conserved F or W. Fields, in order: clone size, D gene, V gene, J gene, CDR3 DNA, CDR3 protein. The D gene is left open where the match is weak. Size is stated for part of the rows, as once, few or many counts, or as a class when the clone is expanded.

clone size: NA; D gene: NA; V gene: TRBV10-2; J gene: TRBJ1-5; CDR3 DNA: TGCGCCAGCAGTGAACAGGGAGGCAATCAGCCCCAGCATTTT; CDR3 protein: CASSEQGGNQPQHF
clone size: NA; D gene: NA; V gene: TRBV5-1; J gene: TRBJ2-3; CDR3 DNA: TGCGCCAGCAGCTTGGGACTGGGCACAGATACGCAGTATTTT; CDR3 protein: CASSLGLGTDTQYF
clone size: NA; D gene: TRBD1; V gene: TRBV6-6; J gene: TRBJ2-5; CDR3 DNA: TGTGCCAGCAGTTACTCCGGGACAGGGGGAGAGACCCAGTACTTC; CDR3 protein: CASSYSGTGGETQYF
clone size: NA; D gene: NA; V gene: TRBV30; J gene: TRBJ1-2; CDR3 DNA: TGTGCCTGGAGAGGGGTGTTTCCCTATGGCTACACCTTC; CDR3 protein: CAWRGVFPYGYTF
clone size: NA; D gene: TRBD1; V gene: TRBV7-3; J gene: TRBJ2-3; CDR3 DNA: TGTGCCAGCAGGAAACAGGGGGTGAACACAGATACGCAGTATTTT; CDR3 protein: CASRKQGVNTDTQYF
clone size: NA; D gene: NA; V gene: TRBV5-4; J gene: TRBJ1-2; CDR3 DNA: TGTGCCAGCAGCTCCCGACAGTCATCTAACTATGGCTACACCTTC; CDR3 protein: CASSSRQSSNYGYTF
clone size: few; D gene: NA; V gene: TRBV29-1; J gene: TRBJ2-7; CDR3 DNA: TGCAGCGTTGGGGCAGGGCAATACTACGAGCAGTACTTC; CDR3 protein: CSVGAGQYYEQYF
clone size: NA; D gene: NA; V gene: TRBV28; J gene: TRBJ2-7; CDR3 DNA: TGTGCCAGCAAGAGGGCGGGGAGCTCCTACGAGCAGTACTTC; CDR3 protein: CASKRAGSSYEQYF
clone size: NA; D gene: TRBD1; V gene: TRBV5-1; J gene: TRBJ1-1; CDR3 DNA: TGCGCCAGCAGCCCAAGGACAGGGATTGTGACTGAAGCTTTCTTT; CDR3 protein: CASSPRTGIVTEAFF
clone size: NA; D gene: TRBD2; V gene: TRBV12-5; J gene: TRBJ2-7; CDR3 DNA: TGTGCTAGTGGACGGGAGGTAGGGCTCGAGCAGTACTTC; CDR3 protein: CASGREVGLEQYF
clone size: once; D gene: TRBD1; V gene: TRBV30; J gene: TRBJ1-5; CDR3 DNA: TGTGCCTGGAGATCAAGGACAGGTTCTAATCAGCCCCAGCATTTT; CDR3 protein: CAWRSRTGSNQPQHF
clone size: once; D gene: TRBD2; V gene: TRBV4-2; J gene: TRBJ2-1; CDR3 DNA: TGTGCCAGCAGCCGCCTTTTGGGGACTACCCCGAACAATGAGCAGTTCTTC; CDR3 protein: CASSRLLGTTPNNEQFF
clone size: NA; D gene: TRBD2; V gene: TRBV9; J gene: TRBJ2-3; CDR3 DNA: TGTGCCAGCAGCGTACTCGGCGGGAGCAGCACAGATACGCAGTATTTT; CDR3 protein: CASSVLGGSSTDTQYF
clone size: NA; D gene: NA; V gene: TRBV7-9; J gene: TRBJ1-1; CDR3 DNA: TGTGCCAGCAGCTTAGGGCGGGCGGACACTGAAGCTTTCTTT; CDR3 protein: CASSLGRADTEAFF
clone size: NA; D gene: NA; V gene: TRBV2; J gene: TRBJ2-3; CDR3 DNA: TGTGCCAGCAGTGGTGGGTTTGGCGGAAATACGCAGTATTTT; CDR3 protein: CASSGGFGGNTQYF
clone size: NA; D gene: NA; V gene: TRBV11-2; J gene: TRBJ2-3; CDR3 DNA: TGTGCCAGCAGCTTAGCATCGGGATCCACAGATACGCAGTATTTT; CDR3 protein: CASSLASGSTDTQYF